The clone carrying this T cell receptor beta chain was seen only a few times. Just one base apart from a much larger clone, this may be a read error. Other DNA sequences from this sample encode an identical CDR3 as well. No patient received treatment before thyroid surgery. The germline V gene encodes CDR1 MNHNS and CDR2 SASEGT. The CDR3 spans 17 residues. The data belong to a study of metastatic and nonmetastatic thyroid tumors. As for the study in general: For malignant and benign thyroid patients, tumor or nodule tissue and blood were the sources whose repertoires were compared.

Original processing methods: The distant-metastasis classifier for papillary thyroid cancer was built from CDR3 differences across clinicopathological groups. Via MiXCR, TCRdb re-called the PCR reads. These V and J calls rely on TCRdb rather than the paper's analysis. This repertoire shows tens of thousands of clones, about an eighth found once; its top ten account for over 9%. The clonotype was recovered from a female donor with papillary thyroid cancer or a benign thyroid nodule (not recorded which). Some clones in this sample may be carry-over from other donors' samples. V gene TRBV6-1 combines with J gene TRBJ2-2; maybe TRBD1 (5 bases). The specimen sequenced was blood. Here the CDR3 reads CASSRGAVRVATGELFF. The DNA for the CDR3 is TGTGCAAGCAGTCGCGGTGCTGTCAGGGTGGCCACCGGGGAGCTGTTTTTT.